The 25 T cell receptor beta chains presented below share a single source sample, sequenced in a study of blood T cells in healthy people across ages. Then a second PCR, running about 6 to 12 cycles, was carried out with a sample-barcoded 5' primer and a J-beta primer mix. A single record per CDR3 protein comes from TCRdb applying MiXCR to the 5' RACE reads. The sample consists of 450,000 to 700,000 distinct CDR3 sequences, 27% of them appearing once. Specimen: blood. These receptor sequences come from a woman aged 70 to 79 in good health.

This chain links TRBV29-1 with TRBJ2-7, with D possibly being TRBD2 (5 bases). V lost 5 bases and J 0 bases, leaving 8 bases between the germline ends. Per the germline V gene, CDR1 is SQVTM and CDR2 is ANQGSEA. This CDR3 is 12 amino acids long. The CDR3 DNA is TGCAGCGTTATTGGGAGCTCCTACGAGCAGTACTTC. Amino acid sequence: CSVIGSSYEQYF.

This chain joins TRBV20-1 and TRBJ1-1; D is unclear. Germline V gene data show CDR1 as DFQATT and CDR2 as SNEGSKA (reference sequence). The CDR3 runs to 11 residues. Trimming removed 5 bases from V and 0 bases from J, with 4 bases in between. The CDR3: CSADMNTEAFF. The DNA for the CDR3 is TGCAGTGCTGATATGAACACTGAAGCTTTCTTT.

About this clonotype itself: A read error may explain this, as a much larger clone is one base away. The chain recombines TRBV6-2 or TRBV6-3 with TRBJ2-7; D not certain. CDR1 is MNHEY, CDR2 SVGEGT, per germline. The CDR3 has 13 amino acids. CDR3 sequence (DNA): TGTGCCGGCAGTTGGACGCCCCGGAACGAGCAGTACTTC. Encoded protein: CAGSWTPRNEQYF.

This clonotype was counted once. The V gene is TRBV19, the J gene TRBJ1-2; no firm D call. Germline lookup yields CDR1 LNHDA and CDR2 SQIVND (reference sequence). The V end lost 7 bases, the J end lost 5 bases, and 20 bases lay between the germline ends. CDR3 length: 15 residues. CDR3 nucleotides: TGTGCCAGTACGCCGGGAACGGGCGGAAAGTATGGCTACACCTTC. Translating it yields CASTPGTGGKYGYTF.

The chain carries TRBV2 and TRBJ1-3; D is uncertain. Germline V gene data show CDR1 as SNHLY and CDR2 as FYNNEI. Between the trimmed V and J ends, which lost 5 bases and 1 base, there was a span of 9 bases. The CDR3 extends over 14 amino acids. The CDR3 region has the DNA TGTGCCAGCAGTTCCTGGGGTTCTGGAAACACCATATATTTT. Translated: CASSSWGSGNTIYF. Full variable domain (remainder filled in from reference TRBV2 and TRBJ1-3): EPEVTQTPSHQVTQMGQEVILRCVPISNHLYFYWYRQILGQKVEFLVSFYNNEISEKSEIFDDQFSVERPDGSNFTLKIRSTKLEDSAMYFCASSSWGSGNTIYFGEGSWLTVV.

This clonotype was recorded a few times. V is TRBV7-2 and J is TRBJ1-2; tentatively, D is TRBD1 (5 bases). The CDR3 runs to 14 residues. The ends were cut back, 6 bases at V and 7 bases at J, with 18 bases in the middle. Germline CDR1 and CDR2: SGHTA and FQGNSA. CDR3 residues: CASSQRSGDGGYTF. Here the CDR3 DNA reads TGTGCCAGCAGTCAAAGGTCGGGGGATGGTGGCTACACCTTC.

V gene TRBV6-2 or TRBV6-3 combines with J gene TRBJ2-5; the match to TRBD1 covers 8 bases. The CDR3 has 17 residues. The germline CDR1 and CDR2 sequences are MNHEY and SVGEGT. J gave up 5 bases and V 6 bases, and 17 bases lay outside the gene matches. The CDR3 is CASRLLDRGKGRETQYF. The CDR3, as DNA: TGTGCCAGCAGATTATTAGACAGGGGAAAGGGCCGGGAGACCCAGTACTTC.

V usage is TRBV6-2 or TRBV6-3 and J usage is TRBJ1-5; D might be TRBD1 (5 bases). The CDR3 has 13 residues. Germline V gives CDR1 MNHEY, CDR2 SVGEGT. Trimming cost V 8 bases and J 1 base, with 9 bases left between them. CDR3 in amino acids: CASRGRSNQPQHF. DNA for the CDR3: TGTGCCAGCCGGGGCCGAAGCAATCAGCCCCAGCATTTT.

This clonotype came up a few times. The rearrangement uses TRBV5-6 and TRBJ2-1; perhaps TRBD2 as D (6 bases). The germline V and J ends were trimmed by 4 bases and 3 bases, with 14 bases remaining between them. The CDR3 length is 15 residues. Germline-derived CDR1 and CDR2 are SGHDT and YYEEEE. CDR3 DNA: TGTGCCAGCAGCCGGGGGATCGCGGGCTACAATGAGCAGTTCTTC. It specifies CASSRGIAGYNEQFF.

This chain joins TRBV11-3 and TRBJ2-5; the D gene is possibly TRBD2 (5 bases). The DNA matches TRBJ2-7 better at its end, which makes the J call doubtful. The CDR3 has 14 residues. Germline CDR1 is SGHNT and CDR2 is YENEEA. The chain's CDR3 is CASSFRRPPYEQYF. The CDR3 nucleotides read TGTGCCAGCAGCTTTAGGAGGCCTCCCTACGAGCAGTACTTC.

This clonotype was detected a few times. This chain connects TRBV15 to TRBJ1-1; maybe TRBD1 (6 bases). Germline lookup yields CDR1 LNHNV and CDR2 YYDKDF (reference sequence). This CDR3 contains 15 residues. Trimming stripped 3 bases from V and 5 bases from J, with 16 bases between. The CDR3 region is CATSRTGLGGTEAFF. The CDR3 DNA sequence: TGTGCCACCAGCAGGACAGGCCTTGGAGGGACTGAAGCTTTCTTT.

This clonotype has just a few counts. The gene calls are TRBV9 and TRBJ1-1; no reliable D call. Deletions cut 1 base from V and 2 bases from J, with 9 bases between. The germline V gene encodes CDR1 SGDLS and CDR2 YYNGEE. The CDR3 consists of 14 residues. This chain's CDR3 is CASSVRQENTEAFF. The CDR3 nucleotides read TGTGCCAGCAGCGTAAGGCAGGAAAACACTGAAGCTTTCTTT.

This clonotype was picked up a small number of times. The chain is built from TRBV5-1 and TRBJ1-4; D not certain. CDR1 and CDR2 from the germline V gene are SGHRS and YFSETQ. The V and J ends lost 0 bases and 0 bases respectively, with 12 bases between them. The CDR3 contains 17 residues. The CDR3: CASSLGGGPATNEKLFF. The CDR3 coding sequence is TGCGCCAGCAGCTTGGGCGGAGGACCGGCAACTAATGAAAAACTGTTTTTT.

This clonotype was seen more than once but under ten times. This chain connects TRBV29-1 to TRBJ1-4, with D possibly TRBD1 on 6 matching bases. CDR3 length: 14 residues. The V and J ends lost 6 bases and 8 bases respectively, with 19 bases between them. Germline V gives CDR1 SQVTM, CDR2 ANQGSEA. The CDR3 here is CSVRRSTGKEKLFF. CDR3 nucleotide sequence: TGCAGCGTCAGAAGGTCTACAGGGAAGGAAAAACTGTTTTTT.

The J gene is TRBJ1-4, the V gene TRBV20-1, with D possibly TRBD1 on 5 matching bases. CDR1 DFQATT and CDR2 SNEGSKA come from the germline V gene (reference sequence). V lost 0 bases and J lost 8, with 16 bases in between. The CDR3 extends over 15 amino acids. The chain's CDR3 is CSARDLRGLGEKLFF. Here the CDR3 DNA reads TGCAGTGCTAGAGATCTGAGGGGATTGGGAGAAAAACTGTTTTTT.

The CDR3 coding sequence is TGCAGTGCTAGCTCCGGACAGGGGTCTTATGGCTACACCTTC. The encoded protein is CSASSGQGSYGYTF. The chain carries TRBV20-1 and TRBJ1-2; 9 positions agree with TRBD1. J was trimmed by 5 bases and V by 3 bases; bases with no gene match: 7. Germline lookup yields CDR1 DFQATT and CDR2 SNEGSKA (reference sequence). The CDR3 sequence is 14 residues long.

This chain's CDR3 is CASSPEVSGRVTNEKLFF. CDR3 bases: TGCGCCAGCAGCCCAGAGGTCTCGGGGAGGGTGACTAATGAAAAACTGTTTTTT. The chain has TRBV4-3 and TRBJ1-4; the D is unclear. CDR3 length equals 18 residues. Trimming cost V 4 bases and J 2 bases, with 20 bases left between them. The germline V gene has CDR1 LGHNA and CDR2 YSLEER.

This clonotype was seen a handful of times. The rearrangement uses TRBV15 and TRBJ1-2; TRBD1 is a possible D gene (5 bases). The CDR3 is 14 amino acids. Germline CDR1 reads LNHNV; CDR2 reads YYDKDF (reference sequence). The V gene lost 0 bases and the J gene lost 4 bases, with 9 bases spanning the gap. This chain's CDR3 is CATSRDGGGYGYTF. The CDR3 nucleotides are TGTGCCACCAGCAGAGATGGGGGTGGCTATGGCTACACCTTC.

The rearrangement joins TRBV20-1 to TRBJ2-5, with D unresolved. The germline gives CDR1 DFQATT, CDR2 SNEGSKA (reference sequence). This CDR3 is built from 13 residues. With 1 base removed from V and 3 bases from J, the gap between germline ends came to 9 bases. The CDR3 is CSARVVGKETQYF. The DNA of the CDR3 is TGCAGTGCTAGAGTGGTGGGGAAAGAGACCCAGTACTTC.

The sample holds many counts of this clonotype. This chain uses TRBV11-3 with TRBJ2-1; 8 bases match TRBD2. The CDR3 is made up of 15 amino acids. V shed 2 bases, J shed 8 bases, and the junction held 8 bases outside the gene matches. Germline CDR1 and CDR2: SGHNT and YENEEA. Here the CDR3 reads CASSLISGGRDEQFF. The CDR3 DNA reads TGTGCCAGCAGCTTAATCTCGGGGGGGAGAGATGAGCAGTTCTTC. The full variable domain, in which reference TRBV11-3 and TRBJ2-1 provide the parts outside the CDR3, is EAGVVQSPRYKIIEKKQPVAFWCNPISGHNTLYWYLQNLGQGPELLIRYENEEAVDDSQLPKDRFSAERLKGVDSTLKIQPAELGDSAVYLCASSLISGGRDEQFFGPGTRLTVL.

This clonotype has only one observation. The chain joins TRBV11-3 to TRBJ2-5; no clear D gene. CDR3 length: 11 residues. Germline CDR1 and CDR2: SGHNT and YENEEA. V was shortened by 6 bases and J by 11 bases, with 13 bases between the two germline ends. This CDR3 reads CASRVSGEQYF. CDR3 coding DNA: TGTGCCAGCAGGGTCTCGGGTGAGCAGTACTTC.

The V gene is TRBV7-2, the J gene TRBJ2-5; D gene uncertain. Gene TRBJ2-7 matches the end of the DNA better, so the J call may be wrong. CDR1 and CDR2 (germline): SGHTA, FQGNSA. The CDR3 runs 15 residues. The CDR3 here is CASSLVRVGAYEQYF. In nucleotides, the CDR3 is TGTGCCAGCAGCTTAGTTCGGGTAGGAGCCTACGAGCAGTACTTC.

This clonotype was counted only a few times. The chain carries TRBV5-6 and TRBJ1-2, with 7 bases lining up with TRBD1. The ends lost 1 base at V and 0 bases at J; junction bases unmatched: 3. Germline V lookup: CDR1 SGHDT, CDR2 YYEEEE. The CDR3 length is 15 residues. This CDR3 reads CASSLRDSANYGYTF. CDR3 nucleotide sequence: TGTGCCAGCAGCTTGAGGGACAGCGCTAACTATGGCTACACCTTC. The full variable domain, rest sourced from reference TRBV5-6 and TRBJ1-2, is DAGVTQSPTHLIKTRGQQVTLRCSPKSGHDTVSWYQQALGQGPQFIFQYYEEEERQRGNFPDRFSGHQFPNYSSELNVNALLLGDSALYLCASSLRDSANYGYTFGSGTRLTVV.

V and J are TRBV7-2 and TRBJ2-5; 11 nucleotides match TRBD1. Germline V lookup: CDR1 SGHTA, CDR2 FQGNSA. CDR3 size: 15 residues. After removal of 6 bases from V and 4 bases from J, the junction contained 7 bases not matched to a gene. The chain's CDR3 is CASSLDRGRVETQYF. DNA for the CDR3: TGTGCCAGCAGTTTGGACAGGGGGCGCGTAGAGACCCAGTACTTC. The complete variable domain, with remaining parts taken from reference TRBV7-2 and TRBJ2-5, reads GAGVSQSPSNKVTEKGKDVELRCDPISGHTALYWYRQSLGQGLEFLIYFQGNSAPDKSGLPSDRFSAERTGGSVSTLTIQRTQQEDSAVYLCASSLDRGRVETQYFGPGTRLLVL.

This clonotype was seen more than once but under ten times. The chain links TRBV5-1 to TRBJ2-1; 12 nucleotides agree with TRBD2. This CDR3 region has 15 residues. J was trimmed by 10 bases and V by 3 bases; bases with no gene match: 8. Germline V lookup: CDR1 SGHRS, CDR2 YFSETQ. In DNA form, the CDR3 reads TGCGCCAGCAGCTCACTAGCGGGGGGCCTAGCGGAGCAGTTCTTC. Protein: CASSSLAGGLAEQFF.